This T cell receptor (beta chain) was captured in a study of cytomegalovirus exposure and HLA in healthy donors. Primers: 60 Vbeta forward and 13 Jbeta reverse. Measured with immunoSEQ multiplex PCR; TCRdb has only the in-frame clones, and not every one. The table lists around 65,000 clones. Note on this clone: Its specificity is unknown.

The V end was cut by 1 base, the J end by 10 bases, with 10 bases between. CDR1 is SEHNR, CDR2 FQNEAQ, per germline (reference sequence). The CDR3 is made up of 12 amino acids. General observations from the study: Researchers counted 164 TCR beta chains as cytomegalovirus-associated. Earlier results showed most TCR beta V segments being productive about 87% or about 30% of the time. Apparent HLA restriction characterized most CMV-associated TCR beta chains in a later analysis. The dataset shows that most TCR sequences were rare, while some public TCRs occurred in many donors.

This receptor was obtained from a man aged 25 to 45 in good health and CMV-seropositive. The chain recombines TRBV7-9 with TRBJ1-1, with D tentatively TRBD1 (5 bases). Sequenced input: PBMCs. The CDR3 DNA is TGTGCCAGCAGCTTAGTTCTAGGGGTAGCTTTCTTT. Its translation: CASSLVLGVAFF.